The source of this T cell receptor (beta chain) is a study of T-cell memory formation after mild COVID-19. Overall study: Largely, TCR clusters stayed within a single donor.

Study-level results: The finding that pre-infection memory included some responding clones suggested that cross-reactive memory joined. Day 15 to 85 contracting clones showed balanced CD4/CD8; later expanders leaned CD4+.

Only a few counts were recorded for this clonotype. Its antigen is still unknown. cDNA libraries for TCR alpha and TCR beta, carrying sample barcodes and UMIs, came from 5'RACE with constant-segment primers. TCRdb reprocessed the 5' RACE reads via MiXCR and lists one record per CDR3 protein. Of 300,000 or so distinct CDR3 sequences detected, 15% to 20% appear once; the ten largest clones hold about 23%. Sequencing input: PBMCs or a T cell subset sorted from them (not recorded which). The sequence came from a man aged 18-30 years who had mild COVID-19 (a few samples of this study predate the infection). Cell type and time point are not known.

Here the CDR3 reads CASSQARNSPLHF. CDR3 nucleotide sequence: TGTGCCAGCAGTCAAGCGAGGAATTCACCCCTCCACTTT. V and J are TRBV28 and TRBJ1-6; D is uncertain. V lost 5 bases, J lost 7 bases, and 9 bases lay in between. The CDR3 contains 13 residues. CDR1 MDHEN and CDR2 SYDVKM come from the germline V gene.